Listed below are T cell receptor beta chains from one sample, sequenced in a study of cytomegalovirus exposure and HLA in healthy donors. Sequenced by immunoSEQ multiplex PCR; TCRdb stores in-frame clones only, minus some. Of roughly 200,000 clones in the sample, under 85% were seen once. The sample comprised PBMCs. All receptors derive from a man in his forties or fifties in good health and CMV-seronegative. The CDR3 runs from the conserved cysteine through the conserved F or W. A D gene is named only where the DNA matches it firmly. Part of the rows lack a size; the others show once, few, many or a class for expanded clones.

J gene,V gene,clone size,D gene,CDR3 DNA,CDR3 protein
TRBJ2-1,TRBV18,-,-,TGTGCCAGCTCACCCCTGGGCGGGAATGAGCAGTTCTTC,CASSPLGGNEQFF
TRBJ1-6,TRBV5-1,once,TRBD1,TGCGCCAGCAGTCACGGGACAGGCGATAATTCACCCCTCCACTTT,CASSHGTGDNSPLHF
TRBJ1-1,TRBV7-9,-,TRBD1,TGTGCCAGCAGCTTCTCGTGGACAGGGCCCACTGAAGCTTTCTTT,CASSFSWTGPTEAFF
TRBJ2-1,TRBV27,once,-,TGTGCCAGCAGTTCACAACGGACAGATCAACCTAACAATGAGCAGTTCTTC,CASSSQRTDQPNNEQFF
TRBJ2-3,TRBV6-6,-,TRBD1,TGTGCCAGCAGTTACTCGGACAGGCGGACAGATACGCAGTATTTT,CASSYSDRRTDTQYF
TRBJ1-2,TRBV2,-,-,TGTGCCAGTCGGTCTACCTGGGGACACCGGAAGGATGGCTACACCTTC,CASRSTWGHRKDGYTF
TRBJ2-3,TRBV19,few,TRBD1,TGTGCCAGTAACCGGGACAGAACTACAGATACGCAGTATTTT,CASNRDRTTDTQYF
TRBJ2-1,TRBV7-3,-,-,TGTGCCAGCAGCTTAACGTTAGGGGTAGGTGAGCAGTTCTTC,CASSLTLGVGEQFF
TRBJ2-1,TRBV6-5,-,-,TGTGCCAGCAGTTCTCTAAGCTTCGCCTACAATGAGCAGTTCTTC,CASSSLSFAYNEQFF
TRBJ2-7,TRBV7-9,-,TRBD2,TGTGCCAGCAGCTTGGGACTAGCGGGAGTCTACGAGCAGTACTTC,CASSLGLAGVYEQYF
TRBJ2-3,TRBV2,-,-,TGTGCCAGCAGTGTAGCTGTCAGACTTCTTTTAGATACGCAGTATTTT,CASSVAVRLLLDTQYF
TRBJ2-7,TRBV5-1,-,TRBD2,TGCGCCAGCAGCTTGGTACAGGGGGGACTAACTAGCGGGAGTTTCTACGAGCAGTACTTC,CASSLVQGGLTSGSFYEQYF
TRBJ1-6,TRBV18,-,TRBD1,TGTGCCAGCTCACCAGGGACAGAGTATAATTCACCCCTCCACTTT,CASSPGTEYNSPLHF
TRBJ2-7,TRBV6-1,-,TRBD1,TGTGCCAGCAGTGAAGACAGGGGGCGAAACTACGAGCAGTACTTC,CASSEDRGRNYEQYF
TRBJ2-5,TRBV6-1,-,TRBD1,TGTGCCAGCAGTCGGGACAGGGGGCGAGAGACCCAGTACTTC,CASSRDRGRETQYF
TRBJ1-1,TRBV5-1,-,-,TGCGCCAGCAGTTTTGGGGGGGCGACTGAAGCTTTCTTT,CASSFGGATEAFF
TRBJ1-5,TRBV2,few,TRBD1,TGTGCCAGCAGTGGGACAGGGAAGGGCAATCAGCCCCAGCATTTT,CASSGTGKGNQPQHF
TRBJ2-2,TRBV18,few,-,TGTGCCAGCTCACCACCGTCCCTAGGCACCGGGGAGCTGTTTTTT,CASSPPSLGTGELFF
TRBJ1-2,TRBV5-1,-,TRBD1,TGCGCCAGGGAGGGACAGCCGATTTCTTTATGTGATGTGGGCTACACCTTC,CAREGQPISLCDVGYTF
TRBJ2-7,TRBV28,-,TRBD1,TGTGCCAGCAGTCAGAGACAGGGCCGCTACGAGCAGTACTTC,CASSQRQGRYEQYF
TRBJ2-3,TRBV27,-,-,TGTGCCAGCAGTGGGGCCAGCCCCACAGATACGCAGTATTTT,CASSGASPTDTQYF
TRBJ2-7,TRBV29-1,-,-,TGCAGCGTCTCTAGCAGCTCCTACGAGCAGTACTTC,CSVSSSSYEQYF
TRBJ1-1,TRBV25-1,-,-,TGTGCCAGCAGTGAATGGAGCAGCATGAACACTGAAGCTTTCTTT,CASSEWSSMNTEAFF
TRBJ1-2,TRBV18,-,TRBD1,TGTGCCAGCTCCGAGACAGGGGAATATGGCTACACCTTC,CASSETGEYGYTF
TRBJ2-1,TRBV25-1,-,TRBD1,TGTGCCAGCAGTGAGGGACAGGGGGCCTACAATGAGCAGTTCTTC,CASSEGQGAYNEQFF
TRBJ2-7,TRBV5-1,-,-,TGCGCCAGCAGGTCCTCGGGACTCTTCTCCTACGAGCAGTACTTC,CASRSSGLFSYEQYF
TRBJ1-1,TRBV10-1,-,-,TGCGCCAGCAGTGAGTCGGGGCAAGGTGGCACTGAAGCTTTCTTT,CASSESGQGGTEAFF
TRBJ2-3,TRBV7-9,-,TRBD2,TGTGCCAGCAGCTCACAACCCGGACTAGCGGGCACAGATACGCAGTATTTT,CASSSQPGLAGTDTQYF
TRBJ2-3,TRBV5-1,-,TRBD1,TGCGCCAGCAGCAAAGGACAGGCCCCGAGGACAGATACGCAGTATTTT,CASSKGQAPRTDTQYF
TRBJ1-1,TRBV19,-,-,TGTGCCAGTAGAGGGGGGGCCCGGATGAACACTGAAGCTTTCTTT,CASRGGARMNTEAFF
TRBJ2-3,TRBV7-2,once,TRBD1,TGTGCCAGCAGCTCCATACAGGGGGCTGCGGGACGACGCACAGATACGCAGTATTTT,CASSSIQGAAGRRTDTQYF